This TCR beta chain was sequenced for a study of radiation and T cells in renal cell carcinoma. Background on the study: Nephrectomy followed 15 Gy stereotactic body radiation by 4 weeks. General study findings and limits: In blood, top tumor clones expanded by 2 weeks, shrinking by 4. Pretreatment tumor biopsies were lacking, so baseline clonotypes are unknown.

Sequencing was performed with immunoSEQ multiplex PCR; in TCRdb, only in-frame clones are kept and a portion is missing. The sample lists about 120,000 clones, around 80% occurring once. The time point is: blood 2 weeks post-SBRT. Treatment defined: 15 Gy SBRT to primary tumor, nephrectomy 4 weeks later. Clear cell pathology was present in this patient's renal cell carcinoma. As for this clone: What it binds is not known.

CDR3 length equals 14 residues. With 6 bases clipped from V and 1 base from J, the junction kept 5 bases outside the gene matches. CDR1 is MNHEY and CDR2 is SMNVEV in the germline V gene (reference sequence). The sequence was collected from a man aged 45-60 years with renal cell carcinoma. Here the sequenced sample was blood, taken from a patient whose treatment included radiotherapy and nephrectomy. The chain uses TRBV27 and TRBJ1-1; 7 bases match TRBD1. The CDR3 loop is CASRPRGRNTEAFF. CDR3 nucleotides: TGTGCCAGCAGGCCCAGGGGGAGGAACACTGAAGCTTTCTTT.